These 31 T cell receptor beta chains were all obtained from the same sample, sequenced in a study of blood T cell repertoires in COVID-19. Libraries were prepared by immunoSEQ multiplex PCR; TCRdb keeps only in-frame clonotypes and omits some of them. Here the sample spans about 480,000 clones, 88% being singletons. The sequencing sample was made of PBMCs or T cells enriched from blood (not recorded which). The receptors derive from a woman aged 40 to 50 who had recovered from COVID-19.

Here the CDR3 reads CASNDRGFHGYTF. For the CDR3, the DNA is TGTGCCAGTAATGACAGGGGGTTCCACGGCTACACCTTC. The chain joins TRBV19 to TRBJ1-2; 9 positions match TRBD1. The germline V gene encodes CDR1 LNHDA and CDR2 SQIVND (reference sequence). J lost 8 bases, V lost 7 bases, and 8 bases had no gene match. The CDR3 has 13 residues.

In its sample, this clone was seen many times. The chain links TRBV6-5 to TRBJ2-7; tentative D call: TRBD1 (6 bases). CDR1 and CDR2 (germline): MNHEY, SVGAGI. Deletions cut 6 bases from V and 5 bases from J, with 8 bases between. The CDR3 length is 11 residues. The CDR3 DNA reads as TGTGCCAGCAGGCGACAGGACGAGCAGTACTTC. This translates into CASRRQDEQYF.

The V gene is TRBV19, the J gene TRBJ1-2; TRBD1 agrees at 7 bases. Germline V lookup: CDR1 LNHDA, CDR2 SQIVND (reference sequence). This CDR3 spans 14 amino acids. J lost 2 bases, V lost 6 bases, and 6 bases had no gene match. CDR3 in amino acids: CASRVPGGNYGYTF. The CDR3 coding sequence is TGTGCCAGTAGGGTCCCAGGGGGGAACTATGGCTACACCTTC.

This chain links TRBV6-5 with TRBJ1-1; D call uncertain. This CDR3 comprises 15 residues. The ends were cut back, 6 bases at V and 3 bases at J, with 17 bases in the middle. The germline gives CDR1 MNHEY, CDR2 SVGAGI. CDR3 region: CASSPSWERYTEAFF. The CDR3, as DNA: TGTGCCAGCAGCCCCTCCTGGGAGCGATACACTGAAGCTTTCTTT.

The chain has TRBV4-3 and TRBJ1-1; no definite D call. V lost 1 base and J lost 1, with 4 bases in between. Germline values: CDR1 LGHNA, CDR2 YSLEER. The CDR3 runs to 13 residues. CDR3 DNA sequence: TGCGCCAGCAGCCAAGTCTGGAACACTGAAGCTTTCTTT. This encodes CASSQVWNTEAFF.

The J gene is TRBJ1-2, the V gene TRBV6-4; D is possibly TRBD1 (6 bases). V was trimmed by 5 bases and J by 8 bases, leaving 12 bases between them. Germline lookup yields CDR1 MRHNA and CDR2 SNTAGT. The CDR3 has 12 residues. The CDR3 reads CASSLGGEGYTF. In DNA, the CDR3 is TGTGCCAGCAGTCTAGGGGGAGAAGGCTACACCTTC.

The rearrangement uses TRBV15 and TRBJ2-1; TRBD1 matches 11 bases. The CDR3 totals 18 residues. V shed 3 bases and J 8 bases; nucleotides not matched to a gene: 15. The germline gives CDR1 LNHNV, CDR2 YYDKDF (reference sequence). The CDR3 protein is CATSRTLLPGTGGDEQFF. CDR3 DNA sequence: TGTGCCACCAGCAGGACCCTCTTGCCCGGGACAGGGGGGGATGAGCAGTTCTTC.

The chain joins TRBV27 to TRBJ1-2; D is perhaps TRBD1 (5 bases). Trimming removed 3 bases from V and 7 bases from J, with 12 bases in between. The CDR3 is made up of 13 amino acids. The V gene's germline CDR1 is MNHEY and CDR2 SMNVEV (reference sequence). DNA of the CDR3: TGTGCCAGCAGTTTCGGTCTTGGGGCTGGCTACACCTTC. The encoded protein is CASSFGLGAGYTF.

V usage is TRBV7-2 and J usage is TRBJ1-2; the D gene is possibly TRBD1 (6 bases). V was pared by 4 bases and J by 2 bases, with 14 bases between. The CDR3 is 15 amino acids. Looked up from germline, CDR1 is SGHTA and CDR2 is FQGNSA. The CDR3 is CASSWTQDSNYGYTF. The CDR3 coding sequence is TGTGCCAGCAGCTGGACTCAGGACAGCAACTATGGCTACACCTTC.

In DNA, the CDR3 is TGTGCCAGCAGGGTAGCGGGAGTTCGGGGGACCCAGTACTTC. Its translation is CASRVAGVRGTQYF. The chain recombines TRBV7-9 with TRBJ2-5; 9 nucleotides align to TRBD2. In germline, CDR1 is SEHNR, CDR2 FQNEAQ (reference sequence). The CDR3 is 14 amino acids. Losses at the gene ends were 6 bases for V and 7 bases for J; bases not matched to a gene: 9. Using reference TRBV7-9 and TRBJ2-5 for the parts outside the CDR3, the full variable domain is DTGVSQNPRHKITKRGQNVTFRCDPISEHNRLYWYRQTLGQGPEFLTYFQNEAQLEKSRLLSDRFSAERPKGSFSTLEIQRTEQGDSAMYLCASRVAGVRGTQYFGPGTRLLVL.

V and J are TRBV5-1 and TRBJ1-5; TRBD1 matches 9 bases. V lost 5 bases, J lost 5 bases, and 8 bases stayed unmatched. Germline V lookup: CDR1 SGHRS, CDR2 YFSETQ. The CDR3 covers 15 residues. For the CDR3, the DNA is TGCGCCAGCAGTCCCGGGACAGGGAGCGATCAGCCCCAGCATTTT. Protein sequence: CASSPGTGSDQPQHF.

A note on this clone: Other nucleotide sequences in the sample specify the same CDR3. V is TRBV2 and J is TRBJ2-3; 9 bases fit TRBD2. Trimming took 5 bases from V and 3 from J; bases not matched to a gene: 6. CDR3 size: 15 residues. CDR1 and CDR2 from the germline V gene are SNHLY and FYNNEI. The CDR3 sequence: CASSRGSGSTDTQYF. In DNA form, the CDR3 reads TGTGCCAGCAGTCGTGGTAGCGGGAGTACAGATACGCAGTATTTT.

The chain has TRBV6-5 and TRBJ1-6, with D perhaps matching TRBD1 (6 bases). Per the germline V gene, CDR1 is MNHEY and CDR2 is SVGAGI. This CDR3 spans 16 amino acids. Between the trimmed V and J ends, which lost 0 bases and 6 bases, there was a span of 12 bases. This chain's CDR3 is CASSYSSGQFNSPLHF. DNA for the CDR3: TGTGCCAGCAGTTACTCGAGTGGACAGTTTAATTCACCCCTCCACTTT.

The rearrangement uses TRBV21-1 and TRBJ2-7; the table calls TRBD1, which could not be checked here. TRBV21-1 is designated a pseudogene. This CDR3 comprises 12 residues. For the CDR3, the DNA is TGTGCCAGCAGGACGGACAGTTACGAGCAGTACTTC. Translation gives CASRTDSYEQYF.

The gene calls are TRBV30 and TRBJ1-1, with D perhaps TRBD1 (6 bases). The CDR3 has 15 amino acids. Per germline, CDR1 GTSNPN and CDR2 SVGIG (reference sequence). V dropped 4 bases and J dropped 1 base, with 16 bases sitting between them. This chain's CDR3 is CAWILTGTRNTEAFF. The CDR3 DNA is TGTGCCTGGATCCTTACCGGGACAAGGAACACTGAAGCTTTCTTT.

This rearrangement joins TRBV18 to TRBJ1-2; D may be TRBD1 (5 bases). The CDR3 is made up of 14 amino acids. The germline V gene encodes CDR1 KGHSH and CDR2 LQKENI. The V and J ends lost 3 bases and 2 bases respectively, with 10 bases between them. The CDR3 DNA reads as TGTGCCAGCTCACCGTCCGGGGGAAACTATGGCTACACCTTC. This codes for CASSPSGGNYGYTF.

This clone was found a few times. The rearrangement joins TRBV9 to TRBJ2-7; D might be TRBD1 (6 bases). This CDR3 has 14 amino acids. V gave up 3 bases and J gave up 7 bases, with 17 bases separating them. In germline, CDR1 is SGDLS, CDR2 YYNGEE. CDR3 protein: CASSARANREEQYF. CDR3 nucleotides: TGTGCCAGCAGCGCTAGAGCCAACAGGGAAGAGCAGTACTTC.

The rearrangement uses TRBV19 and TRBJ1-3; D is uncertain. Deletions cut 1 base from V and 0 bases from J, with 10 bases between. Germline V lookup: CDR1 LNHDA, CDR2 SQIVND (reference sequence). The CDR3 extends over 16 amino acids. The DNA of the CDR3 is TGTGCCAGTAGTATAGGGGCGCTGATCTCTGGAAACACCATATATTTT. Encoded protein: CASSIGALISGNTIYF.

The sample holds one count of this clone. J is TRBJ2-1 and V is TRBV4-2; 14 positions agree with TRBD2. Germline assignment: CDR1 LGHNA and CDR2 YNFKEQ. After removal of 9 bases from V and 6 bases from J, the junction contained 19 bases not matched to a gene. CDR3 size: 19 residues. The CDR3 spells CASNPTLRLAGGGSNEQFF. CDR3 bases: TGTGCCAGTAACCCGACGCTCCGACTAGCGGGGGGGGGTAGCAATGAGCAGTTCTTC.

The genes are TRBV7-9 and TRBJ1-5; D gene ambiguous. V dropped 1 base and J dropped 3 bases, with 7 bases sitting between them. Germline V lookup: CDR1 SEHNR, CDR2 FQNEAQ (reference sequence). CDR3 length: 14 residues. The CDR3 loop is CASSLVGLNQPQHF. The CDR3 DNA follows: TGTGCCAGCAGCTTAGTTGGGCTCAATCAGCCCCAGCATTTT.

In nucleotides, the CDR3 is TGCGCCAGCAAGAAAGGAACTAGCGTGGAACCTCGTCGGGTTGAGCAGTTCTTC. Residues: CASKKGTSVEPRRVEQFF. The gene calls are TRBV10-1 and TRBJ2-1; 7 bases align to TRBD2. This CDR3 region has 18 residues. CDR1 and CDR2 (germline): WNHNN, SYGVQD (reference sequence). The trim removed 7 bases at V and 9 bases at J, leaving 24 bases unmatched.

The chain uses TRBV19 and TRBJ1-5, with D uncertain. The CDR3 spans 14 residues. Germline CDR1 and CDR2: LNHDA and SQIVND (reference sequence). Trimming cost V 3 bases and J 7 bases, with 13 bases left between them. In nucleotides, the CDR3 is TGTGCCAGTAGTATGGAGAGGGCCCGCCAGCCCCAGCATTTT. Protein sequence: CASSMERARQPQHF.

The genes are TRBV15 and TRBJ1-5; D uncertain. The CDR3 totals 14 residues. Per germline, CDR1 LNHNV and CDR2 YYDKDF (reference sequence). V was shortened by 5 bases and J by 0 bases, with 8 bases between the two germline ends. In nucleotides, the CDR3 is TGTGCCACCAGCGGAGGTTATAGCAATCAGCCCCAGCATTTT. It translates to CATSGGYSNQPQHF.

This chain connects TRBV24-1 to TRBJ2-1; unclear D gene. The V and J ends lost 5 bases and 8 bases respectively, with 12 bases between them. CDR1 KGHDR and CDR2 SFDVKD come from the germline V gene. The length of the CDR3 is 13 residues. The CDR3 reads CATSVIDSYEQFF. In DNA, the CDR3 is TGTGCCACCAGTGTTATAGATAGCTATGAGCAGTTCTTC.

The chain uses TRBV18 and TRBJ2-1; 8 bases match TRBD2. The CDR3 runs 14 residues. Trimming cost V 1 base and J 8 bases; bases outside gene matches: 4. Germline V gene lookup returns CDR1 KGHSH and CDR2 LQKENI. The chain's CDR3 is CASSPQVSGDEQFF. The CDR3 DNA reads as TGTGCCAGCTCACCACAAGTTAGCGGGGATGAGCAGTTCTTC.

V is TRBV9 and J is TRBJ1-6, with D perhaps TRBD1 (5 bases). From germline, CDR1 is SGDLS and CDR2 YYNGEE. The CDR3 totals 16 residues. The V end was cut by 7 bases, the J end by 9 bases, with 23 bases between. The CDR3 region has the DNA TGTGCCAGCTCCGGGGGAGGGGCTGCGCGTGGTTCACCCCTCCACTTT. This codes for CASSGGGAARGSPLHF.

This chain uses TRBV5-1 with TRBJ2-2; D is possibly TRBD2 (5 bases). V lost 0 bases, J lost 0 bases, and 9 bases lay in between. The CDR3 has 16 residues. Per the germline V gene, CDR1 is SGHRS and CDR2 is YFSETQ. CDR3 residues: CASSLVSGSNTGELFF. The DNA for the CDR3 is TGCGCCAGCAGCTTGGTAAGCGGTTCGAACACCGGGGAGCTGTTTTTT. Full variable domain (outside the CDR3, taken from reference TRBV5-1 and TRBJ2-2): KAGVTQTPRYLIKTRGQQVTLSCSPISGHRSVSWYQQTPGQGLQFLFEYFSETQRNKGNFPGRFSGRQFSNSRSEMNVSTLELGDSALYLCASSLVSGSNTGELFFGEGSRLTVL.

The chain links TRBV7-9 to TRBJ1-4; 9 bases agree with TRBD1. The junction had 13 bases not matched to a gene; V was cut back by 5 bases and J by 3 bases. Per the germline V gene, CDR1 is SEHNR and CDR2 is FQNEAQ (reference sequence). CDR3 size: 18 residues. The CDR3: CASSLSGTGFKSNEKLFF. The DNA of the CDR3 is TGTGCCAGCAGCCTATCCGGGACAGGGTTTAAATCTAATGAAAAACTGTTTTTT. Filled out from reference TRBV7-9 and TRBJ1-4, the complete variable domain reads DTGVSQNPRHKITKRGQNVTFRCDPISEHNRLYWYRQTLGQGPEFLTYFQNEAQLEKSRLLSDRFSAERPKGSFSTLEIQRTEQGDSAMYLCASSLSGTGFKSNEKLFFGSGTQLSVL.

There are a few counts of this clone. This chain uses TRBV9 with TRBJ2-5; weak D call: TRBD2 (6 bases). CDR1 and CDR2 (germline): SGDLS, YYNGEE. This CDR3 is 16 amino acids long. V dropped 0 bases and J dropped 2 bases, with 14 bases sitting between them. CDR3 region: CASSVVDSGPQETQYF. CDR3 bases: TGTGCCAGCAGCGTAGTTGATAGCGGACCACAAGAGACCCAGTACTTC.

The CDR3 DNA follows: TGCGCCAGCAGGAACGATGCTGCGGCCGATCAGCCCCAGCATTTT. Its protein product is CASRNDAAADQPQHF. This sequence joins TRBV5-1 and TRBJ1-5, with D unclear. Germline V gene sequence: CDR1 SGHRS, CDR2 YFSETQ. This CDR3 is 15 amino acids long. Trimming stripped 5 bases from V and 5 bases from J, with 17 bases between.

With respect to this clone: The same CDR3 can be traced to other DNA sequences in this sample. The rearrangement joins TRBV27 to TRBJ2-7; TRBD2 agrees at 8 bases. This CDR3 comprises 12 residues. The V gene's germline CDR1 is MNHEY and CDR2 SMNVEV (reference sequence). Germline trimming cut 6 bases from V and 4 bases from J; bases unmatched to any gene: 2. The CDR3, as DNA: TGTGCCAGCAGATCTAGCGGGTACGAGCAGTACTTC. Its protein is CASRSSGYEQYF.